This TCR beta chain is drawn from a study of control samples from healthy donors and cancer patients (TCRdb year 2020). In regard to this clone: No antigen is known for it. Qualities for individual bases were not recorded, and no much larger clone is one base off.

The CDR1 and CDR2 encoded by the germline V gene (reference sequence) are WNHNN and SYGVQD. Between the V and J ends, shortened by 3 bases and 7 bases respectively, the junction contains 9 bases. The CDR3 spans 12 residues, from the cysteine through the phenylalanine. Only the CDR3 DNA is retained, 36 bases long and in frame from the first base. The protocol used for the library was the immunoSEQ multiplex PCR assay. TCRdb re-hosts the immuneACCESS table, in-frame sequences only. Its copies lack some clones; in the studies checked, an unresolved V gene accounts for under half of them, and the cause for the rest is not known. The sample table holds 100,000 to 150,000 clones, of which about 88% were seen once. Of the sample, roughly 1.9% is held by the ten largest clones.

The source is a man between 18 and 29 years old in good health. The receptor chain draws on TRBV10-1 and TRBJ1-1; the D gene is unclear. Sequencing was carried out using blood. The bases are TGCGCCAGCAGTGACCCGGGTGGTGAAGCTTTCTTT. This gives the protein CASSDPGGEAFF.